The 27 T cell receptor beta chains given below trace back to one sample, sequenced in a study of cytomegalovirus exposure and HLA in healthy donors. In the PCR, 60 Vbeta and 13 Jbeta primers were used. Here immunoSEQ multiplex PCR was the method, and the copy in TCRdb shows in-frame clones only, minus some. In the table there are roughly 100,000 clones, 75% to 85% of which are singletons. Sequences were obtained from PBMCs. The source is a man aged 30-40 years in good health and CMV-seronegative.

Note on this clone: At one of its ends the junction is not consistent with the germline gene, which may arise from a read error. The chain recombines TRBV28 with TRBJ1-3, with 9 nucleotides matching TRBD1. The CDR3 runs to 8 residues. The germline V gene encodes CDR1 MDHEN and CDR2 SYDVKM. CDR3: CATGTGNF. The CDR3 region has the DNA TGTGCCACGGGGACAGGGAATTTT.

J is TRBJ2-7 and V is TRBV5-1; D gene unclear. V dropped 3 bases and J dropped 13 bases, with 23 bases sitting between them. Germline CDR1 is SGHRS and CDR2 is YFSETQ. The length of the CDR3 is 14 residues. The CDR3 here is CASSSTTASEVYYF. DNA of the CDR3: TGCGCCAGCAGCTCTACGACTGCCTCAGAAGTTTATTACTTC.

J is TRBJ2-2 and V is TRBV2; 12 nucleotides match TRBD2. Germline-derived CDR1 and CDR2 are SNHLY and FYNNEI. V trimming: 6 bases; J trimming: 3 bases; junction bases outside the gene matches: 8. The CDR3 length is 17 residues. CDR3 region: CASRPLAGGLDTGELFF. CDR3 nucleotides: TGTGCCAGCAGGCCCCTAGCGGGGGGGTTGGACACCGGGGAGCTGTTTTTT.

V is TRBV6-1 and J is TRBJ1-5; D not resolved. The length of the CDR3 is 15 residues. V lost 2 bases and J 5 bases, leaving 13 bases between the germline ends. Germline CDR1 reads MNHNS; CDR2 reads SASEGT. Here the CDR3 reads CASSEMWTPDQPQHF. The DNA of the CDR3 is TGTGCCAGCAGTGAAATGTGGACTCCGGATCAGCCCCAGCATTTT.

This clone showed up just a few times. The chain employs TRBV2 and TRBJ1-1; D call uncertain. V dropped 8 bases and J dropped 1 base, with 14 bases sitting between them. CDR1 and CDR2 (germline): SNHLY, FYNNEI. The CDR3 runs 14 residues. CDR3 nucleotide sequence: TGTGCCAGCGCCCCAGGCCCCCGGAACACTGAAGCTTTCTTT. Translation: CASAPGPRNTEAFF.

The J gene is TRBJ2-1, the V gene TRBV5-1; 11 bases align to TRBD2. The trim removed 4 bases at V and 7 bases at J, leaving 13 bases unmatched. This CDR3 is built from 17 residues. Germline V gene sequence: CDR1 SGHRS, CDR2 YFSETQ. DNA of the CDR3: TGCGCCAGCAGCGCGATATTAGCGGGAGGGCCTAGGAATGAGCAGTTCTTC. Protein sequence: CASSAILAGGPRNEQFF. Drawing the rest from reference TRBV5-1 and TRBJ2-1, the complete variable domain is KAGVTQTPRYLIKTRGQQVTLSCSPISGHRSVSWYQQTPGQGLQFLFEYFSETQRNKGNFPGRFSGRQFSNSRSEMNVSTLELGDSALYLCASSAILAGGPRNEQFFGPGTRLTVL.

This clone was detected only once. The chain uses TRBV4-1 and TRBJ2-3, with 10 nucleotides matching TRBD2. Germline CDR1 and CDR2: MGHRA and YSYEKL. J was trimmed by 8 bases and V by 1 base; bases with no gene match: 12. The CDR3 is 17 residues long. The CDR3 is CASSQGVTTSGILTQYF. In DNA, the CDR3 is TGCGCCAGCAGCCAAGGTGTGACTACTAGCGGGATACTTACGCAGTATTTT.

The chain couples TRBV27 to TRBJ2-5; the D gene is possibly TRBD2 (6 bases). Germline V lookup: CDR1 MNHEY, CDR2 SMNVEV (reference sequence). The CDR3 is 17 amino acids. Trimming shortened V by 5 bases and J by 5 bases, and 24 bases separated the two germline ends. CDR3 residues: CASSPGTGTYFGETQYF. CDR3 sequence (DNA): TGTGCCAGCAGTCCGGGAACCGGGACTTACTTCGGGGAGACCCAGTACTTC.

DNA of the CDR3: TGTGCCAGCACCCTACAAGGACAGTTCAATCAGCCCCAGCATTTT. Amino acids: CASTLQGQFNQPQHF. The V call is TRBV6-1, the J call TRBJ1-5; weak D call: TRBD1 (6 bases). Germline V gene data show CDR1 as MNHNS and CDR2 as SASEGT. This CDR3 comprises 15 residues. The germline V and J ends were trimmed by 7 bases and 3 bases, with 16 bases remaining between them.

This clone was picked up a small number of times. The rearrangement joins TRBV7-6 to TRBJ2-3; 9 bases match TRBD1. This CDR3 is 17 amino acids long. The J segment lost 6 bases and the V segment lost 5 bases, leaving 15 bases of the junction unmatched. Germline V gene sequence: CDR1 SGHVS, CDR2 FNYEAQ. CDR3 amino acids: CASSQTVGQGTIDTQYF. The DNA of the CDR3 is TGTGCCAGCAGCCAAACAGTAGGACAGGGGACGATTGATACGCAGTATTTT. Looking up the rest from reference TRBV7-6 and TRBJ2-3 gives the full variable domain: GAGVSQSPRYKVTKRGQDVALRCDPISGHVSLYWYRQALGQGPEFLTYFNYEAQQDKSGLPNDRFSAERPEGSISTLTIQRTEQRDSAMYRCASSQTVGQGTIDTQYFGPGTRLTVL.

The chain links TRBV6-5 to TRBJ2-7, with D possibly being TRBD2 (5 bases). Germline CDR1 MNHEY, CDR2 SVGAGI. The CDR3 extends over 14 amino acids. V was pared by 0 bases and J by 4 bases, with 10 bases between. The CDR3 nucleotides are TGTGCCAGCAGTTACTCGGGGAGCGAGTACGAGCAGTACTTC. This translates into CASSYSGSEYEQYF.

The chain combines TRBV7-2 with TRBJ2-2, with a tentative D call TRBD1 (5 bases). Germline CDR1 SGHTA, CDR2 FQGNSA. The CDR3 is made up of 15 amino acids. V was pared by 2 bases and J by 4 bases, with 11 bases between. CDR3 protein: CASSLLGLGTGELFF. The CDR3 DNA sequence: TGTGCCAGCAGCTTACTGGGGCTCGGCACCGGGGAGCTGTTTTTT.

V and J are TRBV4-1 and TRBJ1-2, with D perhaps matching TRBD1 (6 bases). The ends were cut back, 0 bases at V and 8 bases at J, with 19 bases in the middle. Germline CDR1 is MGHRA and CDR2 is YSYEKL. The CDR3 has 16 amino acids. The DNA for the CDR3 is TGCGCCAGCAGCCAAGAAGGGGGTGGGAGCTGGGGCGGCTACACCTTC. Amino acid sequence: CASSQEGGGSWGGYTF.

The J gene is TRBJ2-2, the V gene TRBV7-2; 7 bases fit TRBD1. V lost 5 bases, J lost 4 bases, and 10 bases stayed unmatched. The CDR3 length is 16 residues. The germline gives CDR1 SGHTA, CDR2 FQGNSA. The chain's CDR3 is CASSPQDRKTTGELFF. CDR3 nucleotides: TGTGCCAGCAGCCCCCAGGACAGGAAGACCACCGGGGAGCTGTTTTTT.

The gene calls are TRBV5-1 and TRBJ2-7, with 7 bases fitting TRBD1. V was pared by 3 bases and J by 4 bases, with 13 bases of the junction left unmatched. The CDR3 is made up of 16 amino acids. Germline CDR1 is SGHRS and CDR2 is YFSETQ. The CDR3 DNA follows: TGCGCCAGCAGCTCCTCCGGGACAGCCTATATTTACGAGCAGTACTTC. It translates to CASSSSGTAYIYEQYF.

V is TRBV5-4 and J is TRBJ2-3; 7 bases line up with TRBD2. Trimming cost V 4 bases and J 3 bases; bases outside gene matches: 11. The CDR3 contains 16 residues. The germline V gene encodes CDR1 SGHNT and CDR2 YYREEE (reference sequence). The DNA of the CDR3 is TGTGCCAGCAGCGGCAGGGCTACCGGGGGGACAGATACGCAGTATTTT. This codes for CASSGRATGGTDTQYF.

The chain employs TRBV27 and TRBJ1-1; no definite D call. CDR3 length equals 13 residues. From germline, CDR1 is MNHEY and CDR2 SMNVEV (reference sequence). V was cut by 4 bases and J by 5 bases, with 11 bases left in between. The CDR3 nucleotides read TGTGCCAGCAGTTCGGGAGTTGGTACTGAAGCTTTCTTT. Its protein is CASSSGVGTEAFF.

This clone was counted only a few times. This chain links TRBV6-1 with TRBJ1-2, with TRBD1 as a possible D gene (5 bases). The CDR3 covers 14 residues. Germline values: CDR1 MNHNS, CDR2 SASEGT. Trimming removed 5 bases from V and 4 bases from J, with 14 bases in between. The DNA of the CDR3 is TGTGCCAGCAGTTTAAGGTGGGGGGGCTATGGCTACACCTTC. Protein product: CASSLRWGGYGYTF.

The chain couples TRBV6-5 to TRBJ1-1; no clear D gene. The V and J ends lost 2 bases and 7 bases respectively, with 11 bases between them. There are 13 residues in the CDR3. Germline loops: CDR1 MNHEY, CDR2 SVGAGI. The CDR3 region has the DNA TGTGCCAGCAGTTACACACGACAAGTTGAAGCTTTCTTT. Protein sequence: CASSYTRQVEAFF.

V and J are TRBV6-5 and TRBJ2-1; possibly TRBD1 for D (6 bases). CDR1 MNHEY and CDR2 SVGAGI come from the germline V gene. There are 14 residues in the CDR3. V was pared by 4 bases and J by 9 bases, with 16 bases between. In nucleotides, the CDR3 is TGTGCCAGCAGTTCGCGAACAGGGAACGCTGAGCAGTTCTTC. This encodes CASSSRTGNAEQFF.

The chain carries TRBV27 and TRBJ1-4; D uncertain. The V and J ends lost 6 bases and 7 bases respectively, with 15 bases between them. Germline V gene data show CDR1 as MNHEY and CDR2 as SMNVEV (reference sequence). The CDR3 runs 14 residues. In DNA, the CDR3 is TGTGCCAGCAGCGTGATGGGAGGGTCTGAAAAACTGTTTTTT. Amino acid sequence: CASSVMGGSEKLFF.

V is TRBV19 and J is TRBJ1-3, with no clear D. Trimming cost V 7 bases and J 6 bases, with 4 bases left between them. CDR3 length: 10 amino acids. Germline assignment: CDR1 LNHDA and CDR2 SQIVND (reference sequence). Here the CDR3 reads CASISNTIYF. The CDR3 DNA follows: TGTGCCAGTATCTCAAACACCATATATTTT.

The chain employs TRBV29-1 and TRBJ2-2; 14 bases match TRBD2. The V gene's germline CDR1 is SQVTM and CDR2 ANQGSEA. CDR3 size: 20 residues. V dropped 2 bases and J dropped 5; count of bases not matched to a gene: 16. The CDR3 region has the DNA TGCAGCGTTGAAAGGGAGAGACTAGCGGGAGGGAGGTGGGAAACCGGGGAGCTGTTTTTT. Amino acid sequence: CSVERERLAGGRWETGELFF.

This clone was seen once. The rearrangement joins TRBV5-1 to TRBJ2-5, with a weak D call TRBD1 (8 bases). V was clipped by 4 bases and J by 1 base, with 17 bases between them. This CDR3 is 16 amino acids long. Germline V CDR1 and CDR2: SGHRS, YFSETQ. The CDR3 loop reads CASSGGGTGPQETQYF. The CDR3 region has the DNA TGCGCCAGCAGCGGGGGAGGGACAGGTCCCCAAGAGACCCAGTACTTC. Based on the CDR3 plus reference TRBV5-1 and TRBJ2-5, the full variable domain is KAGVTQTPRYLIKTRGQQVTLSCSPISGHRSVSWYQQTPGQGLQFLFEYFSETQRNKGNFPGRFSGRQFSNSRSEMNVSTLELGDSALYLCASSGGGTGPQETQYFGPGTRLLVL.

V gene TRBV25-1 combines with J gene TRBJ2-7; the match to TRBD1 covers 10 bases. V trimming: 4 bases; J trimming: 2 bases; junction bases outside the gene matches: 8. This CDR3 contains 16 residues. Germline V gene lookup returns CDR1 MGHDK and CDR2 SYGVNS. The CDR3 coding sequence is TGTGCCAGCAGTGGGTTCCCCGGGACAGGGGCCTACGAGCAGTACTTC. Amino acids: CASSGFPGTGAYEQYF.

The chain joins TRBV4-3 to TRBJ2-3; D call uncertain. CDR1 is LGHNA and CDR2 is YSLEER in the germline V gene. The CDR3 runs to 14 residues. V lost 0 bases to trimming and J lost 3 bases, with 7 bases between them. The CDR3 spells CASSQDEHTDTQYF. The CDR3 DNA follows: TGCGCCAGCAGCCAAGATGAACATACAGATACGCAGTATTTT.

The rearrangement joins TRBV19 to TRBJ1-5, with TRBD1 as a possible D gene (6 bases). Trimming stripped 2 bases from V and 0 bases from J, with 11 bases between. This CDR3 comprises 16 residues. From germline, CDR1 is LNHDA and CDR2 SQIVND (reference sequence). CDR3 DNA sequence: TGTGCCAGTAGTATACGGGGACAACATAGCAATCAGCCCCAGCATTTT. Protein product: CASSIRGQHSNQPQHF.